A selection of T cell receptor beta chains follows, all from one sample in a study of shared clonotypes between healthy human individuals. Profiling relied on immunoSEQ multiplex PCR, and the TCRdb table lists in-frame clones only, not all of them. The sample lists roughly 2,000,000 clones, less than 95% occurring once. Sequencing was carried out using naive CD8+ T cells sorted from blood. These receptors were taken from a man between 18 and 29 years old in good health. CDR3s include the opening cysteine and the closing phenylalanine or tryptophan. The D gene is left open where the match is weak. Size values are once, few and many counts, or a class for expanded clones, and some rows have none.

V gene,clone size,J gene,D gene,CDR3 length,CDR3 protein,CDR3 DNA
TRBV9,-,TRBJ2-5,-,16,CASSVEAAAPGETQYF,TGTGCCAGCAGCGTAGAAGCGGCGGCCCCCGGAGAGACCCAGTACTTC
TRBV5-4,-,TRBJ2-3,TRBD1,15,CASSLSGTGSDTQYF,TGTGCCAGCAGCCTGTCCGGGACAGGGTCAGATACGCAGTATTTT
TRBV7-6,-,TRBJ2-1,TRBD1,16,CASSLGPGQGFNEQFF,TGTGCCAGCAGCTTAGGACCGGGACAGGGGTTTAATGAGCAGTTCTTC
TRBV29-1,-,TRBJ1-1,-,13,CSVKTPSNTEAFF,TGCAGCGTTAAGACCCCTTCGAACACTGAAGCTTTCTTT
TRBV10-3,-,TRBJ2-1,TRBD1,13,CAITTTGGNEQFF,TGTGCCATCACCACGACAGGGGGTAATGAGCAGTTCTTC
TRBV2,-,TRBJ1-5,-,15,CATSAFGQLHQPQHF,TGTGCCACTTCCGCGTTTGGGCAGTTACATCAGCCCCAGCATTTT
TRBV7-9,-,TRBJ2-5,-,14,CASSLLGPQETQYF,TGTGCCAGCAGCTTACTGGGGCCCCAAGAGACCCAGTACTTC
TRBV6-1,once,TRBJ2-7,TRBD2,15,CASSDRLAGIYEQYF,TGTGCCAGCAGTGATAGACTAGCGGGGATCTACGAGCAGTACTTC
TRBV13,-,TRBJ1-4,-,16,CASSGGNRDPNEKLFF,TGTGCCAGCAGCGGGGGGAACAGGGACCCTAATGAAAAACTGTTTTTT
TRBV6-1,-,TRBJ1-3,TRBD1,15,CASRAPGQGANTIYF,TGTGCCAGCAGAGCTCCGGGACAGGGTGCCAACACCATATATTTT
TRBV7-9,-,TRBJ2-7,TRBD2,14,CASSPAGSLGEQYF,TGTGCCAGCAGCCCAGCGGGGAGTCTCGGCGAGCAGTACTTC